The entry below describes one T cell receptor beta chain. The identical CDR3 is also encoded by other nucleotide sequences in the sample. The data stem from a study of shared clonotypes between healthy human individuals. Here immunoSEQ multiplex PCR was the method, and the copy in TCRdb shows in-frame clones only, minus some. Among some 2,100,000 clones listed, almost 96% were seen once. Germline CDR1 reads MNHNS; CDR2 reads SASEGT. The junction had 5 bases not matched to a gene; V was cut back by 2 bases and J by 5 bases. This CDR3 is 15 amino acids long. The TCR was taken from a man between 18 and 29 years old in good health. This chain joins TRBV6-1 and TRBJ2-2; 7 bases are shared with TRBD1. Material: naive CD4+ T cells sorted from blood. Specified subset: CD45RA+ positively selected. CDR3 sequence: CASSEPGQRTGELFF. The CDR3 region has the DNA TGTGCCAGCAGTGAACCGGGACAGAGAACCGGGGAGCTGTTTTTT.